Listed below are T cell receptor beta chains from one sample, sequenced in a study of blood T cell repertoires in COVID-19. Only in-frame clones appear in the TCRdb table, and some are missing; sequencing was by immunoSEQ multiplex PCR. Among about 210,000 clones, around 87% were seen once, and the ten largest hold 7.2%. Sequences were obtained from PBMCs or T cells enriched from blood (not recorded which). Every receptor here comes from a man in his thirties or forties in a cohort exposed to, infected with or recovered from COVID-19 (not recorded which). Both conserved end residues are part of each CDR3. The D gene is left open where the match is weak. Size is stated for part of the rows, as once, few or many counts, or as a class when the clone is expanded.

TRBJ2-4,TRBD2,TRBV4-1,once,TGCGCCAGCAGCCAAGTCCCGGGACTAGCGGGACAAAGAGCCAAAAACATTCAGTACTTC,CASSQVPGLAGQRAKNIQYF
TRBJ2-2,TRBD2,TRBV5-1,once,TGCGCCAGCAGCTTGGGAAAAAGGTCGGGAGGGCCCCATGACGGGGAGCTGTTTTTT,CASSLGKRSGGPHDGELFF
TRBJ2-1,TRBD2,TRBV6-1,NA,TGTGCCAGCAGTGAACCGGGACTAGCGGCAAACAATGAGCAGTTCTTC,CASSEPGLAANNEQFF
TRBJ2-7,NA,TRBV27,NA,TGTGCCAGCAGTCGTCCCGGTCCCTACGAGCAGTACTTC,CASSRPGPYEQYF
TRBJ1-5,TRBD1,TRBV19,NA,TGTGCCAGTAGTATAGATTCTGGGACAGGGCTCCGCCAGCCCCAGCATTTT,CASSIDSGTGLRQPQHF
TRBJ2-7,TRBD2,TRBV3-1/TRBV3-2,NA,TGTGCCAGCAGCCCCGGACTAGCGGTTACCTCCTACGAGCAGTACTTC,CASSPGLAVTSYEQYF
TRBJ2-1,NA,TRBV3-1/TRBV3-2,NA,TGTGCCAGCAGCCCTCCACCACAGGGAGAGCAGTTCTTC,CASSPPPQGEQFF
TRBJ2-3,NA,TRBV19,NA,TGTGCCAGTAGTAATCTTCGCACAGATACGCAGTATTTT,CASSNLRTDTQYF
TRBJ2-5,TRBD2,TRBV9,NA,TGTGCCAGCAGCGCCGGGACTAGCGGGAGGAGGGAGACCCAGTACTTC,CASSAGTSGRRETQYF
TRBJ2-1,TRBD2,TRBV5-1,NA,TGCGCCAGCAGAGGAGGACTAGCGGGAGCCTCCTACAATGAGCAGTTCTTC,CASRGGLAGASYNEQFF
TRBJ2-1,TRBD2,TRBV24-1,NA,TGTGCCACCTCGACTAGCGGTCGCAATGAGCAGTTCTTC,CATSTSGRNEQFF
TRBJ1-6,TRBD1,TRBV28,NA,TGTGCCAGCAGGGGCGGGACAGGGGGCTTGGCACCCCTCCACTTT,CASRGGTGGLAPLHF
TRBJ1-6,TRBD1,TRBV5-1,once,TGCGCCAGCAGCTGGAGGACAGGGTCGGAATCACCCCTCCACTTT,CASSWRTGSESPLHF
TRBJ2-4,TRBD2,TRBV6-6,NA,TGTGCCAGCAAGTTTGGACTAGCTGGGAACATTCAGTACTTC,CASKFGLAGNIQYF
TRBJ1-1,TRBD1,TRBV3-1/TRBV3-2,NA,TGTGCCAGCAGCCTTAGACAGGGGAAGTACACTGAAGCTTTCTTT,CASSLRQGKYTEAFF
TRBJ2-3,TRBD2,TRBV3-1/TRBV3-2,few,TGTGCCAGCAGCCATTACCCTGAGGGACTAGCTCGGGCAGATACGCAGTATTTT,CASSHYPEGLARADTQYF
TRBJ1-2,TRBD1,TRBV27,NA,TGTGCCAGCAGTTTGAGGGACAGGGGCTATGGCTACACCTTC,CASSLRDRGYGYTF
TRBJ1-1,TRBD1,TRBV3-1/TRBV3-2,few,TGTGCCAGCAGCCTCCTCAGGGGGAGGACTGAAGCTTTCTTT,CASSLLRGRTEAFF
TRBJ2-1,NA,TRBV4-1,NA,TGCGCCAGCAGCCAATTCGTGGGCGGGGCAAATTTCTTC,CASSQFVGGANFF
TRBJ2-7,NA,TRBV7-9,NA,TGTGCCAGCAGCGTTGGACATCCCGACGAGCAGTACTTC,CASSVGHPDEQYF
TRBJ2-7,TRBD2,TRBV11-3,NA,TGTGCCAGCAGCTCAGGGCGCGGCGGGGGCTACGAGCAGTACTTC,CASSSGRGGGYEQYF
TRBJ1-1,TRBD1,TRBV19,NA,TGTGCCAGCCGGTTGGACAGGCGGAACACTGAAGCTTTCTTT,CASRLDRRNTEAFF
TRBJ2-7,NA,TRBV29-1,NA,TGCAGCGTGGGGACATACTCCTACGAGCAGTACTTC,CSVGTYSYEQYF
TRBJ2-1,TRBD1,TRBV6-4,NA,TGTGCCAGCAGTACCGGGACAGGCCCCTACAATGAGCAGTTCTTC,CASSTGTGPYNEQFF
TRBJ2-7,TRBD1,TRBV6-5,NA,TGTGCCAGCAGTTACTTGCCGGGACAGGGACGGGAGCAGTACTTC,CASSYLPGQGREQYF
TRBJ2-7,NA,TRBV5-1,NA,TGCGCCAGCAGCCCCCAGGGCAACTCCTACGAGCAGTACTTC,CASSPQGNSYEQYF
TRBJ1-6,NA,TRBV9,NA,TGTGCCAGCAGCGTAGGCGGGAAGGGCCCGACAAAATTGGCCCTCCACTTT,CASSVGGKGPTKLALHF
TRBJ2-3,TRBD2,TRBV4-2,NA,TGTGCCAGCAGCCAAGAAAGGACTAGCGGGAGAACAGATACGCAGTATTTT,CASSQERTSGRTDTQYF
TRBJ1-5,NA,TRBV24-1,NA,TGTGCCACCAGTGATTTGGACAGTTCCCAGCATTTT,CATSDLDSSQHF
TRBJ2-2,NA,TRBV24-1,NA,TGTGCCACCAGCTCCGCTTCGGACACCACCGGGGAGCTGTTTTTT,CATSSASDTTGELFF
TRBJ1-2,NA,TRBV5-6,NA,TGTGCCAGCAGCTTGGTTACCCCAGGTTACCGCGGCTACACCTTC,CASSLVTPGYRGYTF
TRBJ1-1,NA,TRBV5-1,NA,TGCGCCAGCAGCCCCTCTCACAGGGACACTGAAGCTTTCTTT,CASSPSHRDTEAFF
TRBJ2-3,TRBD2,TRBV5-6,NA,TGTGCCAGCAGCCTCCTAGCGGGTCTTAGCACAGATACGCAGTATTTT,CASSLLAGLSTDTQYF
TRBJ1-5,NA,TRBV5-8,few,TGTGCCAGCAGCGTCGGACAGCAAAATCAGCCCCAGCATTTT,CASSVGQQNQPQHF
TRBJ2-7,TRBD2,TRBV15,NA,TGTGCCACCAGCAGAGACCAAGGGACTAGCCAGCCCTACGAGCAGTACTTC,CATSRDQGTSQPYEQYF
TRBJ1-2,TRBD1,TRBV27,NA,TGTGCCAGCAGTTTATCGATAGGGGACAGGGACCTCAGCGGCTACACCTTC,CASSLSIGDRDLSGYTF
TRBJ2-7,NA,TRBV5-4,NA,TGTGCCGACACTCCACGGGGGGCGCTTCAGACGCACTACGAGCAGTACTTC,CADTPRGALQTHYEQYF
TRBJ1-1,NA,TRBV10-3,NA,TGTGCCATCAGACTGACCGGGGGGGTTGGCACTGAAGCTTTCTTT,CAIRLTGGVGTEAFF
TRBJ2-7,TRBD1,TRBV28,NA,TGTGCCAGCAGTTTAAGGGGGGGACAGGGGGCCCCCCAGTTC,CASSLRGGQGAPQF
TRBJ1-1,NA,TRBV11-3,NA,TGTGCCAGCAGCTTAGGATACAGTAACACTGAAGCTTTCTTT,CASSLGYSNTEAFF
TRBJ2-7,TRBD2,TRBV3-1/TRBV3-2,NA,TGTGCCAGCAGCCAAGGGCTTAGCGGGCGCAACGAGCAGTACTTC,CASSQGLSGRNEQYF
TRBJ2-7,NA,TRBV6-5,NA,TGTGCCAGCAGAACCTCGTCGGGAGCGAACGAGCAGTACTTC,CASRTSSGANEQYF
TRBJ2-1,NA,TRBV21-1,NA,TGTGCCAGCAGCAAGCACCACGGGACACTCTCCTACAATGAGCAGTTCTTC,CASSKHHGTLSYNEQFF
TRBJ1-1,NA,TRBV9,NA,TGTGCCAGCAGCCGTCGGGAGACTGAAGCTTTCTTT,CASSRRETEAFF
TRBJ2-7,NA,TRBV5-5,once,TGTGCCAGCAGCCCTCAGGGTTTGAAATCCTACGAGCAGTACTTC,CASSPQGLKSYEQYF
TRBJ1-2,TRBD1,TRBV5-5,NA,TGTGCCAGCAGCTTGGAGGGGGACAGCCTAATATATGGCTACACCTTC,CASSLEGDSLIYGYTF
TRBJ2-2,TRBD1,TRBV24-1,NA,TGTGCCACCAGTGATCCTTACAGGGGGCGCGAGGAGCTGTTTTTT,CATSDPYRGREELFF
TRBJ2-5,TRBD1,TRBV2,NA,TGTGCCAGCAGTACACCCGAACAGGGGGCGATTGAGACCCAGTACTTC,CASSTPEQGAIETQYF
TRBJ2-1,TRBD2,TRBV5-4,NA,TGTGCCACCGGACAGAGGAGACTAGCGGTACGGGGGGAGCAGTTCTTC,CATGQRRLAVRGEQFF
TRBJ2-3,NA,TRBV10-3,NA,TGTGCCATCAGTGATTCCGGGTACACAGATACGCAGTATTTT,CAISDSGYTDTQYF
TRBJ2-7,NA,TRBV6-5,NA,TGTGCCAGCAGTTACTCGCCAGGGACCTACGAGCAGTACTTC,CASSYSPGTYEQYF
TRBJ1-1,NA,TRBV27,few,TGTGCCAGCAGTCGAGGATACAGGGCCACTGAAGCTTTCTTT,CASSRGYRATEAFF
TRBJ1-5,TRBD1,TRBV6-2/TRBV6-3,NA,TGTGCCAGCAGTCCCTCGGACAGGGGGACTAGCAATCAGCCCCAGCATTTT,CASSPSDRGTSNQPQHF
TRBJ2-7,NA,TRBV6-2/TRBV6-3,NA,TGTGCCAGCAGCCCTCAGGGCGGCTGGGGCTCCGAGCAGTACTTC,CASSPQGGWGSEQYF
TRBJ2-1,NA,TRBV29-1,NA,TGCAGCGTTGTCGGTTCCGGGGTCGGGGAGCAGTTCTTC,CSVVGSGVGEQFF